This entry concerns a single T cell receptor beta chain. Its antigen specificity is not known. No much larger clone exists at a distance of one base, and base qualities are not known. The CDR3 regions of human TCRbeta chains were subjected to immunosequencing. Per the original workflow: TCRs in the repertoires were matched against a reference library of SARS-CoV-2-specific TCRs that had been generated with the MIRA antigen-specificity platform. Breadth was defined as the fraction of unique TCRs that were SARS-CoV-2-associated, and depth was defined as the fraction of total T cells that were SARS-CoV-2-associated. Using the MIRA data, every spike-specific TCR was mapped to the spike region that the TCR reacted to and assigned to either a CD4 or a CD8 class. Log10-transformed breadth and depth values were compared by one-way ANOVA with Sidak's multiple comparisons tests. TCRdb took this table from immuneACCESS and kept in-frame rearrangements with V and J called. Such tables lack part of the clones; where checked against another copy, unresolved V genes explain under half of the gap, and the rest is unexplained. The V and J calls and clone size come from that table; D and trimming were worked out from the DNA. In all, the sample holds 110,000 or so clones, and about nine tenths of those were seen once. The ten top clones hold roughly 4.2% of the sample.

The sample is drawn from a study of T cell responses to AZD1222 COVID-19 vaccine (TCRdb year 2021). Turning to the overall study: TCR sequencing was performed for 233 trial participants, of whom roughly 200 were given two doses of AZD1222 and some 26 were given two doses of MenACWY control vaccine. Trial participants were enrolled into age subgroups of 18-55, 56-69 and 70-plus years, which contained about 150, 28 and 57 TCR-sequenced participants, respectively. The study at large found these results: The whole spike protein was spanned by vaccine-associated CD4 TCRs, and dominant responses were seen in regions 160-218 and 743-854. The 56-69-year group was small, and its depth increase did not reach significance, likely because of low power. Participants were mostly white British and included more females than males, and it was suggested by the authors that clonal diversity may have been underestimated. Nearly half of unique spike-specific TCRs reportedly recognized epitopes outside regions mutated in the B.1.351 and B.1.1.7 variants. A significant rise in spike-specific TCR breadth and depth was observed after two AZD1222 doses relative to day 0 and relative to MenACWY recipients. Conclusions about previously exposed vaccinees are limited because only six or seven AZD1222 recipients were SARS-CoV-2 seropositive at baseline. No day 14 peak-response samples were available, so repertoires were characterized only after the peak T cell response.

Unmatched junction bases come to 14, with V trimmed by 4 bases and J by 0 bases. CDR1 and CDR2, per the germline V gene, are SGHRS and YFSETQ. The CDR3 covers 18 residues, taking in both the cysteine and the phenylalanine. The DNA shown is the 54-base CDR3, in frame from base 1. The time point tag for this specimen amounts to: about 28 days (+/-7) after the second vaccine dose. According to the study, the label for this sample's treatment or condition signals: meningococcal conjugate vaccine given as trial control. The vaccinee samples were drawn from two UK trials, COV001 and COV002, one of which was a single-blind randomized controlled phase 2/3 trial testing AZD1222 (ChAdOx1 nCoV-19) in healthy adults. Trial participant PBMC samples were collected at day 0 and day 28 after the second dose for TCRbeta chain sequencing.

This sequence was found in an adult who received the MenACWY meningococcal vaccine as a control. Sequenced here: peripheral blood, sampled 28 days after the second dose of the MenACWY control vaccine. The chain uses TRBV5-1 and TRBJ2-7, and 9 junctional nucleotides match TRBD1. The sequence in DNA is TGCGCCAGCAGCCCAACGAGTCGCTGGACAGGGGACTCCTACGAGCAGTACTTC. This sequence encodes CASSPTSRWTGDSYEQYF. When the CDR3 is completed using the reference TRBV5-1 and TRBJ2-7 genes on either side, the full variable domain is KAGVTQTPRYLIKTRGQQVTLSCSPISGHRSVSWYQQTPGQGLQFLFEYFSETQRNKGNFPGRFSGRQFSNSRSEMNVSTLELGDSALYLCASSPTSRWTGDSYEQYFGPGTRLTVT.